This T cell receptor (beta chain) was identified in a study of T cells in Graves' hyperthyroidism and ophthalmopathy. CDR3 size: 13 residues. Germline V gene sequence: CDR1 MNHEY, CDR2 SVGEGT. Deletions cut 6 bases from V and 3 bases from J, with 11 bases between. This clonotype was recorded at least ten times. TCR beta CDR3 regions were amplified from RNA. Researchers ran a first-round RT-PCR on the TCR CDR3 using the HTBI primer set. MiXCR, applied by TCRdb to the multiplex PCR reads, yields one record per CDR3 protein. Among hundreds of thousands of distinct CDR3 sequences listed, about 14% were seen once.

V is TRBV6-2 or TRBV6-3 and J is TRBJ1-2; no reliable D call. Sample: blood. This TCR was recovered from a woman aged 25 to 45 with Graves' hyperthyroidism that later progressed to Graves' ophthalmopathy. CDR3 region: CASSPPAYYGYTF. The CDR3 DNA sequence: TGTGCCAGCAGCCCGCCGGCTTACTATGGCTACACCTTC.